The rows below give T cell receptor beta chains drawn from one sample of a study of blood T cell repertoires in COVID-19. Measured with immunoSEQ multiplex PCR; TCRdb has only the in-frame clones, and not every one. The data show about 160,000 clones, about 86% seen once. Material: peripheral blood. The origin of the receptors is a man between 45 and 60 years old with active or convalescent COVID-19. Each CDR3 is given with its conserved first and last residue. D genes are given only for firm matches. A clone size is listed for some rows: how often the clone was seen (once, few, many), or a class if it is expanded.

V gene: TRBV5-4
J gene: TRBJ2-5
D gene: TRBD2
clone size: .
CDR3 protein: CASSLLGVAGTTQETQYF
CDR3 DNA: TGTGCCAGCAGCTTGTTAGGTGTAGCGGGGACAACCCAAGAGACCCAGTACTTC

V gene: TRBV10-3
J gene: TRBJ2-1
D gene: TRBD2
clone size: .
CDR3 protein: CAIRPGLANNEQFF
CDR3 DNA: TGTGCCATCAGACCTGGACTAGCGAACAATGAGCAGTTCTTC

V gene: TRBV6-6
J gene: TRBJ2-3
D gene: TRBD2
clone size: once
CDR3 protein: CASSSQRGGTDTQYF
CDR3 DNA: TGTGCCAGCAGTTCCCAGCGGGGGGGGACAGATACGCAGTATTTT

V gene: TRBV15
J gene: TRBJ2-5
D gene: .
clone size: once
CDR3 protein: CATSRALAGETQYF
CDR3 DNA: TGTGCCACCAGCAGAGCACTAGCCGGTGAGACCCAGTACTTC

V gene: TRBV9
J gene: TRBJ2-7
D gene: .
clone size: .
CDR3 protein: CASSEFPGSLPYEQYF
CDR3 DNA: TGTGCCAGCAGCGAGTTCCCGGGTAGCCTACCCTACGAGCAGTACTTC

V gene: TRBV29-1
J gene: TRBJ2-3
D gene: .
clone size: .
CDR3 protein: CSVAIGGTDTQYF
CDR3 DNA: TGCAGCGTTGCTATCGGGGGCACAGATACGCAGTATTTT

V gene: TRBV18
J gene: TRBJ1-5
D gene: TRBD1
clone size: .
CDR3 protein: CASSSRDRDHQPQHF
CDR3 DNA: TGTGCCAGCTCATCCCGGGACAGGGATCATCAGCCCCAGCATTTT

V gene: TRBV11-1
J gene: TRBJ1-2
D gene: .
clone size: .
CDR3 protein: CASSWQSGRNHGYTF
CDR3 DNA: TGTGCCAGCAGCTGGCAGTCAGGAAGGAACCATGGCTACACCTTC

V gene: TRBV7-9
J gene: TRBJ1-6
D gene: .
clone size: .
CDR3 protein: CASSFQQPRGALHF
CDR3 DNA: TGTGCCAGCAGCTTTCAACAGCCGCGCGGGGCCCTCCACTTT

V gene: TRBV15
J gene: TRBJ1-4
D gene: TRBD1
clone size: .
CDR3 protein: CATSRAAGGTSEVNEKLFF
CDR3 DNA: TGTGCCACCAGCAGAGCGGCAGGGGGAACATCGGAAGTTAATGAAAAACTGTTTTTT

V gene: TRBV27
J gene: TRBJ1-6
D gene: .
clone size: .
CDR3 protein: CASSLRGRTSSPLHF
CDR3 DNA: TGTGCCAGCAGTTTAAGGGGTAGGACCAGTTCACCCCTCCACTTT

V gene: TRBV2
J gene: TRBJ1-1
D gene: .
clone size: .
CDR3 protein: CASSFTGKNTEAFF
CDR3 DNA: TGTGCCAGCAGTTTCACAGGGAAGAACACTGAAGCTTTCTTT

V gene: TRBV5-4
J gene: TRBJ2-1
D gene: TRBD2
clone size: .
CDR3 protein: CASSLLSSGSVYEQFF
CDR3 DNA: TGTGCCAGCAGCTTGCTCTCTAGCGGGAGTGTCTATGAGCAGTTCTTC

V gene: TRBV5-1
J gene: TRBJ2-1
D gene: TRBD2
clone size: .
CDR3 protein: CASSARRASGRPSSYNEQFF
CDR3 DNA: TGCGCCAGCAGCGCCAGAAGGGCTAGCGGGAGGCCTAGCTCCTACAATGAGCAGTTCTTC

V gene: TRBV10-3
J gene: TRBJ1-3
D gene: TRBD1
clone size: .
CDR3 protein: CAISESPGTGSSGNTIYF
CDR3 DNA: TGTGCCATCAGTGAGTCCCCCGGGACAGGGAGCTCTGGAAACACCATATATTTT

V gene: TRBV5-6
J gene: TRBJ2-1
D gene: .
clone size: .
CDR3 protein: CASSLAAGEYNEQFF
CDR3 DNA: TGTGCCAGCAGCTTGGCGGCTGGGGAGTACAATGAGCAGTTCTTC

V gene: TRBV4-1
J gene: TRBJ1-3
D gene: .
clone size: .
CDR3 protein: CASSLATFGNTIYF
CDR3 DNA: TGCGCCAGCAGCCTAGCGACATTTGGAAACACCATATATTTT

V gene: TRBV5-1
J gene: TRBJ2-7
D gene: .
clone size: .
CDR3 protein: CASSVNFQGDYEQYF
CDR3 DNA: TGCGCCAGCAGCGTGAATTTTCAGGGCGACTACGAGCAGTACTTC

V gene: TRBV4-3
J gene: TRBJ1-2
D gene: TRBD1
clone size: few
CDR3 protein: CASSPDSAGGNGYTF
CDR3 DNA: TGCGCCAGCAGCCCGGACTCCGCAGGGGGCAATGGCTACACCTTC

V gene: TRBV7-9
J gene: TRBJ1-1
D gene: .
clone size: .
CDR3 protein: CASSLNQGPEAFF
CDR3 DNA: TGTGCCAGCAGCTTAAACCAGGGTCCTGAAGCTTTCTTT

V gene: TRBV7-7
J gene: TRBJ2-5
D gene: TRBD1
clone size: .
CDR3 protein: CASSYDRGTETQYF
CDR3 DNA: TGTGCTAGCAGCTACGACAGGGGGACAGAGACCCAGTACTTC

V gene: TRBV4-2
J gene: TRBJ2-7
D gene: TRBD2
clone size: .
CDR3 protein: CASSQDPLAGQSYEQYF
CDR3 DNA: TGTGCCAGCAGCCAAGATCCCCTAGCGGGGCAATCCTACGAGCAGTACTTC

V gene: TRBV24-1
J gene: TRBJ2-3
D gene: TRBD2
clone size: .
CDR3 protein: CATSDPRGGDTDTQYF
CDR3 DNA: TGTGCCACCAGTGATCCCCGGGGGGGCGACACAGATACGCAGTATTTT

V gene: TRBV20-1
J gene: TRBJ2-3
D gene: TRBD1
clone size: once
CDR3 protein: CSAGGQAWDTQYF
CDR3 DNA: TGCAGTGCTGGTGGACAGGCCTGGGATACGCAGTATTTT

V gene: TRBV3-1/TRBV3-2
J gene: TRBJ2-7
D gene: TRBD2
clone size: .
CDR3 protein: CASSRVAGGRDEQYF
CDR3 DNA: TGTGCCAGCAGCCGAGTAGCGGGAGGTCGCGACGAGCAGTACTTC

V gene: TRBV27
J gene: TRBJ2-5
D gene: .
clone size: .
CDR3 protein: CASSLSRPPEGTQYF
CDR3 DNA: TGTGCCAGCAGTTTAAGTAGGCCCCCGGAGGGGACCCAGTACTTC

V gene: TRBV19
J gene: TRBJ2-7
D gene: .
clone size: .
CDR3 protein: CASSTPGGTYEQYF
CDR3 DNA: TGTGCCAGTAGTACCCCCGGGGGAACCTACGAGCAGTACTTC

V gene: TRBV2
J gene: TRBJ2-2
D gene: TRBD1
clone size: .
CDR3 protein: CASTDLDRGSTGELFF
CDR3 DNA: TGTGCCAGCACCGATCTTGACAGGGGGAGCACCGGGGAGCTGTTTTTT

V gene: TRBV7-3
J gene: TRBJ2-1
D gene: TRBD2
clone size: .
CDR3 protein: CASSDQPTLAGAYNEQFF
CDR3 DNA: TGTGCCAGCAGCGACCAACCTACTCTAGCGGGGGCCTACAATGAGCAGTTCTTC

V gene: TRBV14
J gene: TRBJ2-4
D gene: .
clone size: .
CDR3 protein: CASSPRGTDKNIQYF
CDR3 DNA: TGTGCCAGCAGCCCCCGCGGGACAGACAAAAACATTCAGTACTTC

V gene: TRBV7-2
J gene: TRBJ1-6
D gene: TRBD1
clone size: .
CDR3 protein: CASSLPTGNNSPLHF
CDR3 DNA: TGTGCCAGCAGCCTCCCGACAGGGAATAATTCACCCCTCCACTTT

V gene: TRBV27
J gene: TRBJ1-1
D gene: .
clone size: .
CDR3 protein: CASSFGRVERAFF
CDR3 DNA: TGTGCCAGCAGTTTTGGCCGGGTAGAAAGAGCTTTCTTT

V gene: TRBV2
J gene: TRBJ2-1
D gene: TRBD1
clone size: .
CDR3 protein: CASSEREGQGWVF
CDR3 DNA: TGTGCCAGCAGTGAACGGGAAGGACAGGGGTGGGTCTTC

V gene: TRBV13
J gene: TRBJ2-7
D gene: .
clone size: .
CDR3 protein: CASSPPGGREQYF
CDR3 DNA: TGTGCCAGCAGCCCACCTGGGGGGAGAGAGCAGTACTTC

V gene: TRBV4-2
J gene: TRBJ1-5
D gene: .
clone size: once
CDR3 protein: CASSQDPGDLNQPQHF
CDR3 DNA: TGTGCCAGCAGCCAAGATCCAGGGGACCTCAATCAGCCCCAGCATTTT

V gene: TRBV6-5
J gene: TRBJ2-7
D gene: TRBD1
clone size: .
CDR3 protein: CASSKDRGPIYEQYF
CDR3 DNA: TGTGCCAGCAGTAAGGACAGGGGACCCATCTACGAGCAGTACTTC

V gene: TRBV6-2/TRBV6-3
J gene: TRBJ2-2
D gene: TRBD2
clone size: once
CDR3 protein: CASSSGVPGELFF
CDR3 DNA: TGTGCCAGCAGTAGCGGGGTCCCCGGGGAGCTGTTTTTT

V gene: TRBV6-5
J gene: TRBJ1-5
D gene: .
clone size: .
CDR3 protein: CASSYSGGSQPQHF
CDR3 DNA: TGTGCCAGCAGTTACTCTGGGGGGAGTCAGCCCCAGCATTTT

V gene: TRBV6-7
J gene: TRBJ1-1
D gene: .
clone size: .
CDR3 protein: CASTHGGGTDTEAFF
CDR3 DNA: TGTGCCAGCACCCACGGGGGGGGCACCGACACTGAAGCTTTCTTT

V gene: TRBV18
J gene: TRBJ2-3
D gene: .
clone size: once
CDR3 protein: CASSPTRISTDTQYF
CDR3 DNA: TGTGCCAGCTCACCAACTAGAATTAGCACAGATACGCAGTATTTT

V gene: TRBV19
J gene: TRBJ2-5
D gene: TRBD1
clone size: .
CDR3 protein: CASSTTGEETQYF
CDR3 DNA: TGTGCCAGTAGTACGACAGGGGAAGAGACCCAGTACTTC

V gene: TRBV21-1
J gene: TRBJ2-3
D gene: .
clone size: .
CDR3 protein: CASSRGGLAGGDTQYF
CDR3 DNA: TGTGCCAGCAGCAGAGGTGGTCTAGCGGGGGGAGATACGCAGTATTTT

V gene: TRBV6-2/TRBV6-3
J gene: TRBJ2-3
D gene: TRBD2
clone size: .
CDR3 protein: CASSFPTTSGRADTQYF
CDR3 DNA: TGTGCCAGCAGTTTCCCCACGACTAGCGGGAGGGCAGATACGCAGTATTTT

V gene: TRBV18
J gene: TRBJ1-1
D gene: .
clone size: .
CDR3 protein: CASSPTQGWTEAFF
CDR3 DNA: TGTGCCAGCTCCCCAACCCAGGGATGGACTGAAGCTTTCTTT

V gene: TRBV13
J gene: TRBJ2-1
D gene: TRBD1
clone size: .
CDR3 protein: CASSVTGGGYNEQFF
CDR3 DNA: TGTGCCAGCAGCGTCACAGGGGGTGGCTACAATGAGCAGTTCTTC

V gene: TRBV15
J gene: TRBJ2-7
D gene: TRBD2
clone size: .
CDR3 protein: CATSGLAGGTYEQYF
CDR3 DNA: TGTGCCACCAGCGGACTAGCGGGAGGGACCTACGAGCAGTACTTC

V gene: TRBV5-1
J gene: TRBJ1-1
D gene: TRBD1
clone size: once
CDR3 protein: CASSFQGDGTEAFF
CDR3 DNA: TGCGCCAGCAGCTTCCAGGGGGACGGCACTGAAGCTTTCTTT

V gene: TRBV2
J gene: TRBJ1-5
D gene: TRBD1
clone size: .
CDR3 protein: CASSADREGQPQHF
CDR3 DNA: TGTGCCAGCAGCGCTGACAGGGAAGGACAGCCCCAGCATTTT

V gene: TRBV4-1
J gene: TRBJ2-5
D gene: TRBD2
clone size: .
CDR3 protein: CASSLGTSGGETQYF
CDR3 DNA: TGCGCCAGCAGCCTAGGGACTAGCGGGGGGGAGACCCAGTACTTC

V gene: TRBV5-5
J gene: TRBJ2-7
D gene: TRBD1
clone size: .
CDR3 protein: CASSPRTGQYEQYF
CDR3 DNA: TGTGCCAGCAGCCCCCGGACAGGCCAGTACGAGCAGTACTTC

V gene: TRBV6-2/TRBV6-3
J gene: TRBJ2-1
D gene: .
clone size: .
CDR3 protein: CASSYRTVNEQFF
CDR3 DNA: TGTGCCAGCAGTTACCGGACAGTAAATGAGCAGTTCTTC

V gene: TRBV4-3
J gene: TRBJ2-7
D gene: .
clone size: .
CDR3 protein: CASSQGVGGELISYEQYF
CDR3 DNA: TGCGCCAGCAGCCAAGGGGTAGGGGGGGAACTCATCTCCTACGAGCAGTACTTC

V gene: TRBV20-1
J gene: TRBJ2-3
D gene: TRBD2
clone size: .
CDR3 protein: CSASHTSGRVDTQYF
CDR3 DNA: TGCAGTGCTAGTCATACTAGCGGGAGGGTAGATACGCAGTATTTT

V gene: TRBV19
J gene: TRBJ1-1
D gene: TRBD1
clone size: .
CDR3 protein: CASSIRFLRQGNTEAFF
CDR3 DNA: TGTGCCAGTAGTATTAGGTTTCTCCGACAGGGGAACACTGAAGCTTTCTTT